This T cell receptor beta chain was captured in a study of technical replicates of blood from several donors. The CDR3 extends over 15 amino acids. Germline CDR1 and CDR2: SEHNR and FQNEAQ (reference sequence). The V segment lost 1 base and the J segment 1 base; nucleotides outside the gene matches: 4. TCRdb's table, derived via immunoSEQ multiplex PCR, lists solely in-frame clones and lacks some. The repertoire includes tens of thousands of clones, about 95% of them detected once, and 0.35% to 0.45% sits in the top ten. This sequence was found in a human donor in good health. The chain is built from TRBV7-9 and TRBJ2-7, with 7 nucleotides matching TRBD1. Source material: T cells isolated from PBMCs. This CDR3 is CASSLVGTVSYEQYF. DNA of the CDR3: TGTGCCAGCAGCTTAGTAGGGACAGTTTCCTACGAGCAGTACTTC.